Listed below are T cell receptor beta chains from one sample, sequenced in a study of blood T cell repertoires in COVID-19. Clones were read by immunoSEQ multiplex PCR, and TCRdb kept only the in-frame ones, dropping some. The table includes around 120,000 clones, 85% to 90% detected once. Material for sequencing was peripheral blood. The receptors here all came from an elderly woman with acute or convalescent COVID-19. Both conserved end residues are part of each CDR3. D genes are given only for firm matches. Where a row states a size, it is once, few, many or the class of an expanded clone; other rows omit it.

D,V,J,size,DNA,CDR3
NA,TRBV28,TRBJ2-1,NA,TGTGCCAGCAGTAAGAAACAGGGTCTCAATGAGCAGTTCTTC,CASSKKQGLNEQFF
TRBD1,TRBV6-5,TRBJ2-7,NA,TGTGCCAGCAAAACCTCCAGGGGGCTAACCTACGAGCAGTACTTC,CASKTSRGLTYEQYF
NA,TRBV2,TRBJ1-5,NA,TGTGCCAGCCACAGGGTACGGGATCAGCCCCAGCATTTT,CASHRVRDQPQHF
NA,TRBV19,TRBJ1-1,NA,TGTGCCAGTAGTATGCAGGTTCTCACTGAAGCTTTCTTT,CASSMQVLTEAFF
NA,TRBV18,TRBJ2-2,NA,TGTGCCAGCTCCAGGGAGGCCGGGGAGCTGTTTTTT,CASSREAGELFF
TRBD1,TRBV6-6,TRBJ1-2,NA,TGTGCCAGCAGTTCCGTCCCCGGGACAGGGTTCTATGGCTACACCTTC,CASSSVPGTGFYGYTF
NA,TRBV7-8,TRBJ2-2,NA,TGTGCCAGCAGCTTAAGGACTATTTTTGCCGGGGAGCTGTTTTTT,CASSLRTIFAGELFF
TRBD1,TRBV5-1,TRBJ2-7,NA,TGCGCCAGCAGCCCGACCGGACAGGGGGCGCGGTACGAGCAGTACTTC,CASSPTGQGARYEQYF
NA,TRBV30,TRBJ1-1,few,TGTGCCTGGAGTGTACAGGTTGTCACTGAAGCTTTCTTT,CAWSVQVVTEAFF
NA,TRBV14,TRBJ2-2,NA,TGTGCCAGCAGCCAAGATCGGGGAGGAGGACTTTATTACACCGGGGAGCTGTTTTTT,CASSQDRGGGLYYTGELFF
NA,TRBV12-3/TRBV12-4,TRBJ2-7,few,TGTGCCAGCAGTTTTGGTGGGCGCTCCGAGCAGTACTTC,CASSFGGRSEQYF
TRBD1,TRBV7-9,TRBJ2-7,NA,TGTGCCAGCAGCTCCGGGACAGGGGTGGAGCAGTACTTC,CASSSGTGVEQYF
NA,TRBV30,TRBJ2-1,NA,TGTGCCTGGATCGGGAGCTCCTACAATGAGCAGTTCTTC,CAWIGSSYNEQFF
NA,TRBV7-9,TRBJ1-2,NA,TGTGCCAGCAGCTTGTACAGCTATGGCTACACCTTC,CASSLYSYGYTF
TRBD1,TRBV5-1,TRBJ1-2,NA,TGCGCCAGCAGTCCCGGGACAGGGGGTAACTATGGCTACACCTTC,CASSPGTGGNYGYTF
NA,TRBV18,TRBJ1-2,NA,TGTGCCAGCTCGCCTACTTCCTCTAACTATGGCTACACCTTC,CASSPTSSNYGYTF
TRBD2,TRBV10-3,TRBJ2-5,NA,TGTGCCACCTCGGGGTTGAGCGGGACCCAAGAGACCCAGTACTTC,CATSGLSGTQETQYF
TRBD2,TRBV10-2,TRBJ2-5,once,TGCGCCAGCAGGGAGGCTAGCGGGGGGGCGGGGACCCAGTACTTC,CASREASGGAGTQYF
TRBD1,TRBV30,TRBJ1-5,NA,TGTGCCTGGACCCAGGGGGGCCCTGGCAATCAGCCCCAGCATTTT,CAWTQGGPGNQPQHF
TRBD2,TRBV18,TRBJ2-7,NA,TGTGCCAGCTCACCACCGGGGGGGGTGTACGAGCAGTACTTC,CASSPPGGVYEQYF
NA,TRBV5-1,TRBJ2-7,NA,TGCGCCAGCAGCTCCGAAGGACAGAATACCCACGAGCAGTACTTC,CASSSEGQNTHEQYF
NA,TRBV27,TRBJ2-5,NA,TGTGCCAGCAGTACCTTGGGAGGGGGGTTCGAGACCCAGTACTTC,CASSTLGGGFETQYF
NA,TRBV20-1,TRBJ2-5,NA,TGCAGTGGGAGACAAGAGACCCAGTACTTC,CSGRQETQYF
TRBD1,TRBV19,TRBJ2-5,NA,TGTGCCAGTCGGGACAGGGGGGGTGAGACCCAGTACTTC,CASRDRGGETQYF
TRBD1,TRBV6-5,TRBJ1-4,NA,TGTGCCAGCAGTTACTCCCCGACAGGGGGCAAACTGTTTTTT,CASSYSPTGGKLFF
NA,TRBV7-9,TRBJ1-4,once,TGTGCCAGCAGCTTAGCGGGACACCCTAATGAAAAACTGTTTTTT,CASSLAGHPNEKLFF
TRBD2,TRBV30,TRBJ2-1,NA,TGTGCCTGGAGTCGCGGGAGCTCCTACAATGAGCAGTTCTTC,CAWSRGSSYNEQFF
NA,TRBV7-9,TRBJ2-1,NA,TGTGCCAGCAGCTTAGCGGGCCTGCTTACGGTTGAGCAGTTCTTC,CASSLAGLLTVEQFF
NA,TRBV5-1,TRBJ1-3,NA,TGCGCCAGCAGGCCTACAGGGACCTCTGGAAACACCATATATTTT,CASRPTGTSGNTIYF
TRBD1,TRBV7-2,TRBJ2-7,NA,TGTGCCAGCAGCTTCATGGGGACAGGGACCCACGAGCAGTACTTC,CASSFMGTGTHEQYF
NA,TRBV2,TRBJ1-1,once,TGTGCCAGCCAAACAGGGAACCTAAACACTGAAGCTTTCTTT,CASQTGNLNTEAFF
TRBD2,TRBV18,TRBJ2-7,NA,TGTGCCAGCTCACCACGGGTAGCGGGGACCTACGAGCAGTACTTC,CASSPRVAGTYEQYF
TRBD2,TRBV27,TRBJ2-7,NA,TGTGCCAGCAGTTTAAGCGGGGGGGTCTCCTACGAGCAGTACTTC,CASSLSGGVSYEQYF